This entry concerns a single TCR beta chain. This clone was seen a few times. Its antigen remains undetermined. No per-base quality is available; no much larger clone lies one base away. Distinct nucleotide sequences in the sample also encode this CDR3. The data are from a study of shared clonotypes between healthy human individuals (dated by TCRdb to 2018 to 2021). Broadly, across the study: The cohort included a few men and two women between 18 and 49 years of age. Per donor, three plates each were used for CD4 naive and CD4 memory, two for CD8 naive, and one for CD8 memory. To estimate repertoire size and how much clonotypes are shared between individuals, the study performed deep sequencing of blood TCR repertoires from 4 to 6 healthy adults. Libraries were prepared and TCR repertoires were sequenced by different laboratories using diverse techniques, in order to increase sequencing depth and limit assay-specific biases. Between about 0.94 and 8.9 billion PBMCs per donor were obtained by leukapheresis.

Healthy HIV-negative adults with no recently reported acute infections or vaccinations were included as donors. Every donor was a Caucasian adult residing in Nashville, Tennessee, USA. CD4+ T cells were enriched through magnetic negative selection, after which naive cells were positively selected on CD45RA and the remaining negative fraction served as the memory subset. Blood was obtained by leukapheresis, after which PBMCs were separated by Ficoll-Histopaque density gradient centrifugation and cryopreserved in liquid nitrogen vapor phase. Analytical flow cytometry was used to check the purity and quantity of each magnetically sorted T cell population. From each sorted fraction, genomic DNA was isolated and quantified by UV absorbance on a Nanodrop 2000c. Using the deep immunoSEQ assay, TCR CDR3 regions were amplified from genomic DNA by multiplex PCR. Extracted genomic DNA from each cell subset was spread evenly across all wells of several immunoSEQ 96-well plates, with each plate serving as a replicate. For sorted subsets, around 200 ng genomic DNA, equal to tens of thousands of T cell genomes, was loaded into each replicate PCR. Purified libraries were quantified with a Qubit 3.0 fluorometer, sized on a Bioanalyzer 2100, and re-quantified with the KAPA Library Quantification kit. Each immunoSEQ 96-well plate was sequenced on its own single-read 150-cycle Illumina NextSeq 550 flow cell. Processing in the source paper ran as follows. Because the immunoSEQ output included only junctional sequences and no quality scores, the filtering could not be the same as the filtering used for full-length reads. Sequences were annotated with PyIR, a Python wrapper for IgBLAST v1.9, using IMGT germline references to assign V/J genes and CDR3. Reads with weak V/J assignments (E-value above 1e-6), missing CDR3, stop codons, out-of-frame junctions, or ambiguous translated residues were removed. V3J clonotypes were defined as sequences sharing the same inferred V gene, J gene, and CDR3 amino acid sequence. To compute the percentage overlap between repertoires, the number of shared unique clonotypes was divided by the size of the smaller repertoire. Three approaches were used to assess repertoire richness: RTK rarefaction, the Chao1 estimator, and Recon v2.1 estimates of unobserved clonotypes. Generation probabilities for all TCRbeta clonotypes obtained by the gDNA method from four donors were computed using OLGA. The immuneACCESS repertoire file appears here via TCRdb, limited to in-frame rearrangements. These files lack a portion of the clones; in checked studies, under half of the deficit traces to unresolved V genes, and the cause of the others is not known. D and trimming come from the DNA, and the V and J calls and clone size come from that table. The sample table holds about 1.1 million clones, of which around three quarters were seen once. The ten largest clones represent more than 0.85% of the sample.

From a lookup of the germline V gene, CDR1 and CDR2 are KGHSH and LQKENI. Trimming at the junction amounts to 2 bases on V and 5 bases on J, and the germline ends lie 7 bases apart. Taken from cysteine to phenylalanine, the CDR3 has 12 residues. The entry retains the CDR3 DNA only, 36 bases that are in frame from base 1. Results and caveats for the whole study, not just this receptor: Around 5.4% of naive CD4, 3.5% of naive CD8, approximately 2% of memory CD4, and more than 0.35% of memory CD8 clonotypes were shared across several donors. Compared with non-shared clonotypes, the clonotypes found in all four sorted-subset donors had higher generation probabilities. Only blood was sampled, and tissue TCR repertoires likely differ from those in blood. Naive subsets generally had larger estimated clonotype richness than memory subsets. Rarefaction of sorted-subset datasets indicated incomplete sequencing despite the large sequencing depth. Pairwise subsampling indicated that sequencing depth was expected to affect the degree of clonotype sharing among donors. The genetic and exposure-history diversity represented was limited by the small number of donors.

The sequenced sample was memory CD4+ T cells from PBMCs. Taken with the paper, the label for cell subset or site translates to: CD45RA-negative fraction. This chain is built from TRBV18 and TRBJ2-7; the D segment could be TRBD2, given 5 matching bases. The sequence was collected from a man aged 18 to 35 in good health. Some clones in this sample may be carry-over from other donors' samples. Here is the DNA: TGTGCCAGCTCACCATCCGGGGACGAGCAGTACTTC. This translates into CASSPSGDEQYF.